This T cell receptor beta chain was observed in a study of blood T cell repertoires in COVID-19. J gave up 5 bases and V 5 bases, and 5 bases lay outside the gene matches. This CDR3 region has 15 residues. Looked up from germline, CDR1 is ENHRY and CDR2 is SYGVKD. Original data processing: Amplification with reference gene primers provided the estimates of nucleated cell counts. Some clones are missing from TCRdb's copy, which holds only in-frame ones; the method was immunoSEQ multiplex PCR. V, J and clone size are those of that table, while D and trimming were read from the DNA. The repertoire has 96,000 or so clones, 70% to 90% of them found once; the top ten carry 2.9%.

This chain uses TRBV10-3 with TRBJ2-2, with TRBD1 identical over 10 bases. The TCR was taken from a woman of 80 years or more with acute or convalescent COVID-19. Source material: peripheral blood. CDR3 coding DNA: TGTGCCATCAGTACCAGGACAGGGGGTACCGGGGAGCTGTTTTTT. It translates to CAISTRTGGTGELFF.